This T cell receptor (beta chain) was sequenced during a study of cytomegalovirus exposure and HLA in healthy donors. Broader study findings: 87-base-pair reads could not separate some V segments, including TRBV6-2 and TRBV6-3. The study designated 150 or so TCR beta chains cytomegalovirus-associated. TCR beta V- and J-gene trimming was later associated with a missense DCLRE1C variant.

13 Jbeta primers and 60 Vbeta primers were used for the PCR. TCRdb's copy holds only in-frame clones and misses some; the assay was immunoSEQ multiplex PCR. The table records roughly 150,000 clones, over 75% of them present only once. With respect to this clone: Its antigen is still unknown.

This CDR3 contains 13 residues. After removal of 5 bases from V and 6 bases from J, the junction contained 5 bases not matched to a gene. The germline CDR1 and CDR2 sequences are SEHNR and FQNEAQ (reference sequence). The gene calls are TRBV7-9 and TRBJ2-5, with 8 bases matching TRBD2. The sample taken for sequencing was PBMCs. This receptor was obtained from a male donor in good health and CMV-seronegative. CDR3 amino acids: CASSPPGGKTQYF. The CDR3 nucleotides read TGTGCCAGCAGCCCGCCGGGAGGGAAGACCCAGTACTTC. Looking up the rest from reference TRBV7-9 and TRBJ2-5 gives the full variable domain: DTGVSQNPRHKITKRGQNVTFRCDPISEHNRLYWYRQTLGQGPEFLTYFQNEAQLEKSRLLSDRFSAERPKGSFSTLEIQRTEQGDSAMYLCASSPPGGKTQYFGPGTRLLVL.